These T cell receptor beta chains were read from a single sample in a study of cytomegalovirus exposure and HLA in healthy donors. Data came from immunoSEQ multiplex PCR; TCRdb stores just in-frame clones and leaves some out. The sample shows about 98,000 clones, around four fifths of them seen only once. Sequenced input: PBMCs. These receptors originate from a man aged 40-49 years in good health and CMV-seronegative. Each CDR3 is given with its conserved first and last residue. The order of the fields is clone size, D gene, J gene, V gene, CDR3 DNA, CDR3 protein. The D gene is left open where the match is weak. Not every row has a clone size; where given, it reads once, few, many or a size class.

clone_size: .; d_call: TRBD1; j_call: TRBJ1-1; v_call: TRBV5-1; cdr3_nt: TGCGCCAGCAGCTTTGGGACAGGAGGGCCTGAAGCTTTCTTT; cdr3_aa: CASSFGTGGPEAFF
clone_size: .; d_call: .; j_call: TRBJ1-1; v_call: TRBV9; cdr3_nt: TGTGCCAGCAGCGTAGGGGGGGGGCAGGACACTGAAGCTTTCTTT; cdr3_aa: CASSVGGGQDTEAFF
clone_size: .; d_call: .; j_call: TRBJ2-7; v_call: TRBV27; cdr3_nt: TGTGCCAGCACCTTTTCTGCCCAGGGCACCTACGAGCAGTACTTC; cdr3_aa: CASTFSAQGTYEQYF
clone_size: .; d_call: TRBD2; j_call: TRBJ2-1; v_call: TRBV29-1; cdr3_nt: TGCAGCGTTGGAGACGAGCGGGGTGGCAATGAGCAGTTCTTC; cdr3_aa: CSVGDERGGNEQFF
clone_size: .; d_call: .; j_call: TRBJ2-3; v_call: TRBV7-9; cdr3_nt: TGTGCCAGCAGGGAGAGGGGCGGGGCGGGCGATACGCAGTATTTT; cdr3_aa: CASRERGGAGDTQYF
clone_size: .; d_call: .; j_call: TRBJ1-6; v_call: TRBV7-8; cdr3_nt: TGTGCCAGCAGCTTAGCTGGAGGGATGGCCTATAATTCACCCCTCCACTTT; cdr3_aa: CASSLAGGMAYNSPLHF
clone_size: .; d_call: TRBD2; j_call: TRBJ2-1; v_call: TRBV5-4; cdr3_nt: TGTGCCAGCAGCTTTGTACGGCTAGCGGGGGACAATGAGCAGTTCTTC; cdr3_aa: CASSFVRLAGDNEQFF
clone_size: .; d_call: TRBD1; j_call: TRBJ1-1; v_call: TRBV6-1; cdr3_nt: TGTGCCAGCAGGAGGGACAGGTCGGACACTGAAGCTTTCTTT; cdr3_aa: CASRRDRSDTEAFF
clone_size: .; d_call: .; j_call: TRBJ1-6; v_call: TRBV19; cdr3_nt: TGTGCCAGTAGTATTAATGGGGGGAATGGATCACCCCTCCACTTT; cdr3_aa: CASSINGGNGSPLHF
clone_size: .; d_call: TRBD2; j_call: TRBJ2-7; v_call: TRBV5-1; cdr3_nt: TGCGCCAGCAGGTTAGGTAGCGGGGGGGCTAAAGAGCAGTACTTC; cdr3_aa: CASRLGSGGAKEQYF
clone_size: .; d_call: .; j_call: TRBJ2-3; v_call: TRBV19; cdr3_nt: TGTGCCAGTAGTATAGAGCGCAGGTCCGCAGATACGCAGTATTTT; cdr3_aa: CASSIERRSADTQYF
clone_size: .; d_call: .; j_call: TRBJ1-6; v_call: TRBV4-1; cdr3_nt: TGCGCCAGCAGCCAAGATCGCGAAGCTTATAATTCACCCCTCCACTTT; cdr3_aa: CASSQDREAYNSPLHF
clone_size: once; d_call: .; j_call: TRBJ2-2; v_call: TRBV7-6; cdr3_nt: TGTGCCAGCAGCCCCAGGACTGCGAACACCGGGGAGCTGTTTTTT; cdr3_aa: CASSPRTANTGELFF
clone_size: .; d_call: .; j_call: TRBJ1-4; v_call: TRBV12-5; cdr3_nt: TGTGCTAGTGGTTTGTTTACCAGGGGCGATGAAAAACTGTTTTTT; cdr3_aa: CASGLFTRGDEKLFF
clone_size: .; d_call: TRBD2; j_call: TRBJ2-5; v_call: TRBV7-8; cdr3_nt: TGTGCCAGCAGCTCGGGACTAGCGGGGGGACTACAAGAGACCCAGTACTTC; cdr3_aa: CASSSGLAGGLQETQYF
clone_size: .; d_call: .; j_call: TRBJ2-7; v_call: TRBV10-3; cdr3_nt: TGTGCCATCAGTGAGTCGGTAGCAGGGTCTTCCAACGAGCAGTACTTC; cdr3_aa: CAISESVAGSSNEQYF
clone_size: .; d_call: .; j_call: TRBJ1-4; v_call: TRBV19; cdr3_nt: TGTGCCAGTAGTGGAGGGGAGTGGGAAAAACTGTTTTTT; cdr3_aa: CASSGGEWEKLFF
clone_size: .; d_call: TRBD2; j_call: TRBJ2-3; v_call: TRBV7-6; cdr3_nt: TGTGCCAGCAGCTTACTAGCGGGGGGCGCAGATACGCAGTATTTT; cdr3_aa: CASSLLAGGADTQYF
clone_size: .; d_call: TRBD1; j_call: TRBJ2-7; v_call: TRBV6-1; cdr3_nt: TGTGCCAGCCGCCGGGCGGACAGGAGCTCCTACGAGCAGTACTTC; cdr3_aa: CASRRADRSSYEQYF
clone_size: .; d_call: .; j_call: TRBJ2-2; v_call: TRBV4-1; cdr3_nt: TGCGCCAGCAGCCAGGGGGCTTTGAGGGCCGGGGAGCTGTTTTTT; cdr3_aa: CASSQGALRAGELFF
clone_size: .; d_call: TRBD1; j_call: TRBJ2-1; v_call: TRBV5-1; cdr3_nt: TGCGCCAGCAGCTTGGGCAGGGGGTACTCCTACAATGAGCAGTTCTTC; cdr3_aa: CASSLGRGYSYNEQFF
clone_size: .; d_call: .; j_call: TRBJ2-3; v_call: TRBV5-1; cdr3_nt: TGCGCCAGCAGCTTTTCCCTCGGGATCACAGATACGCAGTATTTT; cdr3_aa: CASSFSLGITDTQYF
clone_size: .; d_call: .; j_call: TRBJ1-2; v_call: TRBV2; cdr3_nt: TGTGCCAGCAGCCTCAAGACGGCACAGGGTAACTATGGCTACACCTTC; cdr3_aa: CASSLKTAQGNYGYTF
clone_size: .; d_call: TRBD1; j_call: TRBJ2-1; v_call: TRBV11-3; cdr3_nt: TGTGCCAGCAGCTGGAGGACAGGGGCCTACAATGAGCAGTTCTTC; cdr3_aa: CASSWRTGAYNEQFF
clone_size: few; d_call: .; j_call: TRBJ1-4; v_call: TRBV5-1; cdr3_nt: TGCGCCAGCAGCTTGGGAGGTTTTGATGAAAAACTGTTTTTT; cdr3_aa: CASSLGGFDEKLFF
clone_size: .; d_call: .; j_call: TRBJ2-3; v_call: TRBV4-1; cdr3_nt: TGCGCCAGCAGCCTATCCGGGGGGCCCTATAGTACAGATACGCAGTATTTT; cdr3_aa: CASSLSGGPYSTDTQYF
clone_size: .; d_call: TRBD1; j_call: TRBJ1-4; v_call: TRBV9; cdr3_nt: TGTGCCAGCAGCTTTTCGACAGGGGGACGGGAAAAACTGTTTTTT; cdr3_aa: CASSFSTGGREKLFF
clone_size: few; d_call: TRBD1; j_call: TRBJ2-2; v_call: TRBV7-3; cdr3_nt: TGTGCCAGCAGCTCACTGGGGACAGGAGTCACCGGGGAGCTGTTTTTT; cdr3_aa: CASSSLGTGVTGELFF
clone_size: .; d_call: .; j_call: TRBJ1-2; v_call: TRBV11-1; cdr3_nt: TGTGCCAGCAGCTGGCCTAACCAGAACTATGGCCACACCTTC; cdr3_aa: CASSWPNQNYGHTF
clone_size: once; d_call: .; j_call: TRBJ2-3; v_call: TRBV6-5; cdr3_nt: TGTGCCAGCAGTTTTCCAGGGCGGGATACGCAGTATTTT; cdr3_aa: CASSFPGRDTQYF
clone_size: .; d_call: TRBD1; j_call: TRBJ2-1; v_call: TRBV6-1; cdr3_nt: TGTGCCAGCAGTGAGTGGGACAGTCGCCTCAATGAGCAGTTCTTC; cdr3_aa: CASSEWDSRLNEQFF
clone_size: .; d_call: TRBD1; j_call: TRBJ2-1; v_call: TRBV15; cdr3_nt: TGTGCCACCAGCGAAGGACAGGGTGACCCCCACAATGAGCAGTTCTTC; cdr3_aa: CATSEGQGDPHNEQFF
clone_size: .; d_call: .; j_call: TRBJ1-1; v_call: TRBV14; cdr3_nt: TGTGCCAGCAGCCTCCTAAATCTGAACACTGAAGCTTTCTTT; cdr3_aa: CASSLLNLNTEAFF
clone_size: .; d_call: TRBD1; j_call: TRBJ1-1; v_call: TRBV19; cdr3_nt: TGTGCCAGTAGTGTACAGGGGGCCACTGAAGCTTTCTTT; cdr3_aa: CASSVQGATEAFF
clone_size: .; d_call: TRBD2; j_call: TRBJ2-5; v_call: TRBV9; cdr3_nt: TGTGCCAGCAGCGTAGCGGGGGGGCGGCAAGAGACCCAGTACTTC; cdr3_aa: CASSVAGGRQETQYF
clone_size: .; d_call: .; j_call: TRBJ1-5; v_call: TRBV9; cdr3_nt: TGTGCCAGCAGCGTACTGGGGGGGCAGCCCCAGCATTTT; cdr3_aa: CASSVLGGQPQHF